The clone carrying this T cell receptor beta chain showed up many times. Its cognate antigen is unknown. This entry is derived from a study of regulatory T cells in long-lasting Graves disease. Study information: Antithyroid drug intake by newly diagnosed Graves' patients had lasted under 3 months.

Study findings and constraints: Reduced TCR diversity was observed in persistent Graves' patients versus newly diagnosed patients.

Sequencing libraries for TCR beta were prepared with iRepertoire HTBI primers and Arm-PCR of CDR3 regions. TCRdb ran MiXCR on the multiplex PCR reads and lists one entry per CDR3 protein. The sample records approximately 350,000 distinct CDR3 sequences, 10% to 15% being singletons. Time point here: newly diagnosed GD, antithyroid drugs for less than 3 months. The TCR library was prepared using RNA isolated from PBMCs. Graves' disease diagnosis followed American Thyroid Association guidelines. This CDR3 has 15 amino acids. Trimming removed 8 bases from V and 3 bases from J, with 18 bases in between. Germline CDR1 is MNHNS and CDR2 is SASEGT. These data are also associated with another study on T cells in Graves' hyperthyroidism and ophthalmopathy.

This receptor was identified in a woman aged 18-29 years with Graves disease. Sample: peripheral blood mononuclear cells (PBMCs), taken at new diagnosis, from a patient treated with antithyroid drugs. The V call is TRBV6-1, the J call TRBJ2-3; TRBD1 or TRBD2 may be the D gene (5 bases each). The DNA for the CDR3 is TGTGCCAGCTCTTCGGGGCTCGGCGGGACAGATACGCAGTATTTT. Protein sequence: CASSSGLGGTDTQYF.